The present T cell receptor (beta chain) was sequenced within a study of chemoradiotherapy in HPV16-positive cancers. About the study: Functional T-cell assays on a couple of HPV16-positive patients' cells defined candidate HPV-specific clones and common TCR motifs. Study results and caveats: HPV-responsive T-cell expansion during chemoradiotherapy was linked to improved recurrence-free survival in HPV16-positive patients. Functional assays defining HPV-specific T cells used only a couple of HPV16-positive patients. Candidate HPV-specific clones and E7-related TCR motifs grew in tumor during treatment.

TCRdb's table, derived via immunoSEQ multiplex PCR, lists solely in-frame clones and lacks some. This sample carries roughly 11,000 clones, roughly nine tenths of them seen once, and the ten largest clones take 1.8%. CDR3 size: 13 residues. V lost 4 bases and J 5 bases, leaving 11 bases between the germline ends. The germline CDR1 and CDR2 sequences are SGHNT and YENEEA. Comment on this clone: Its cognate antigen is unknown.

The genes are TRBV11-3 and TRBJ1-1; D unclear. The sequenced sample was blood, obtained from a patient who underwent chemoradiotherapy. The clonotype originates from a human donor with HPV-associated anogenital cancer. CDR3 nucleotides: TGTGCCAGCAGCTCTAACCCGGGGACTGAAGCTTTCTTT. Amino acid sequence: CASSSNPGTEAFF.